This record looks at one T cell receptor beta chain sequence and its context. This record comes from a study of blood T cell repertoires in COVID-19. Overall study context: Donors in the United States, Italy and Spain gave samples during acute or convalescent COVID-19. T cells, B-cell-depleted T cells, or PBMCs supplied cDNA or gDNA.

The CDR3 runs 12 residues. Per the germline V gene, CDR1 is MDHEN and CDR2 is SYDVKM. Trimming removed 7 bases from V and 1 base from J, with 5 bases in between. As handled by the study authors: Counts of nucleated cells, estimated from reference gene primer amplification, were obtained. Measured with immunoSEQ multiplex PCR; TCRdb has only the in-frame clones, and not every one. V and J calls plus clone size are reproduced from that table; the DNA served to infer D and trimming. The top ten hold around 9% of the sample, which has approximately 37,000 clones, 88% seen once. The V call is TRBV28, the J call TRBJ2-1; no firm D call. The material sequenced was peripheral blood. The clonotype comes from a woman between 65 and 79 years old with acute or convalescent COVID-19. For the CDR3, the DNA is TGTGCCAGCACGGTGTCCTACAATGAGCAGTTCTTC. This sequence encodes CASTVSYNEQFF.